This T cell receptor beta chain was sequenced for a study of blood T cell repertoires in COVID-19. About the study: Sample material is recorded as cDNA or gDNA derived from T cells, B-cell-depleted T cells, or PBMCs.

This clone was seen only once. How the authors handled the data: Reference gene primer amplification yielded estimated nucleated cell counts. The assay was immunoSEQ multiplex PCR, and TCRdb's table has in-frame clones only and misses some. From that table come the V and J calls and clone size; the DNA was used to work out D and trimming. The sample has about 160,000 clones, 82% seen once. J was trimmed by 0 bases and V by 1 base; bases with no gene match: 11. Germline CDR1 is LNHDA and CDR2 is SQIVND (reference sequence). The CDR3 consists of 19 residues. The V gene is TRBV19, the J gene TRBJ1-1; 10 nucleotides match TRBD1. The clonotype comes from a woman older than 75 with active or convalescent COVID-19. Input material: peripheral blood. The chain's CDR3 is CASSIGGTGVAPMNTEAFF. The CDR3 DNA is TGTGCCAGTAGTATAGGGGGGACAGGGGTAGCCCCAATGAACACTGAAGCTTTCTTT.